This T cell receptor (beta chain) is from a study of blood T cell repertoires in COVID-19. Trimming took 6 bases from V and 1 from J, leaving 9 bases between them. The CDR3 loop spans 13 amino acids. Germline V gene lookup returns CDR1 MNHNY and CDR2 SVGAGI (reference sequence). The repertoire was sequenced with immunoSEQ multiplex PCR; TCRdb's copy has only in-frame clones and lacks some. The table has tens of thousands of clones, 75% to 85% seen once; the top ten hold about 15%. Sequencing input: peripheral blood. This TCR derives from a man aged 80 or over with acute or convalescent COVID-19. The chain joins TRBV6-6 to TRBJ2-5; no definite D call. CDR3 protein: CASSPDTQETQYF. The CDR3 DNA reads TGTGCCAGCAGCCCTGACACCCAAGAGACCCAGTACTTC.